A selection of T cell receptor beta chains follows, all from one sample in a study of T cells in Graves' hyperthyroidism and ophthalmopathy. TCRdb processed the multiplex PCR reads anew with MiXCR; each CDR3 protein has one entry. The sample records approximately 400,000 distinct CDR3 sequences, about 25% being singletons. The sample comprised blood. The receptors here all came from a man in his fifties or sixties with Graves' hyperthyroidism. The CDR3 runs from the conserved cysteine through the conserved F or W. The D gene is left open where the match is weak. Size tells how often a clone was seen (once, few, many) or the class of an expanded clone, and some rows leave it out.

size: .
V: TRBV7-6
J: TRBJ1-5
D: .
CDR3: CASSSRPRGKYEPQHF
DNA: TGTGCCAGCAGCTCCCGACCCAGGGGCAAGTATGAGCCCCAGCATTTT

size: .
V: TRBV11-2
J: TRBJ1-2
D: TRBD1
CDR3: CASSEQRDSGYGYTF
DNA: TGTGCCAGCAGCGAACAACGGGACAGTGGCTATGGCTACACCTTC

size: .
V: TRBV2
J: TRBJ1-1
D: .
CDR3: CASSEASVYTEAFF
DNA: TGTGCCAGCAGTGAAGCATCGGTTTACACTGAAGCTTTCTTT

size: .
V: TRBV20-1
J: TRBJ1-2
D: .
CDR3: CSARGFSDYGYTF
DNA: TGCAGTGCTAGAGGGTTTTCGGACTATGGCTACACCTTC

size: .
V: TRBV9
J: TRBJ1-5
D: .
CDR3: CASSVGVVSNQPQHF
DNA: TGTGCCAGCAGCGTAGGGGTAGTTAGCAATCAGCCCCAGCATTTT

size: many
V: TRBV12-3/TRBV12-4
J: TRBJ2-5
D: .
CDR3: CASSLYLSVTQYF
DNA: TGTGCCAGCAGTTTGTACCTGAGCGTGACCCAGTACTTC

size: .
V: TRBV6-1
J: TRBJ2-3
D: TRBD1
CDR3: CASSGQDRESTDTQYF
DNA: TGTGCCAGCAGTGGCCAGGACAGGGAAAGCACAGATACGCAGTATTTT

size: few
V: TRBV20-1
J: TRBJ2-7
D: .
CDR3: CSAWGGRTYEQYF
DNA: TGCAGTGCCTGGGGCGGCAGGACCTACGAGCAGTACTTC

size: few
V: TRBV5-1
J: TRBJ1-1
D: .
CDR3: CASSLDGGTAFF
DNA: TGCGCCAGCAGCTTGGATGGGGGGACAGCTTTCTTT

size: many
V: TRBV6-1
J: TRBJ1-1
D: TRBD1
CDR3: CASRETNRDRGGTEAFF
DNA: TGTGCCAGCAGAGAGACAAACCGGGACAGGGGAGGCACTGAAGCTTTCTTT

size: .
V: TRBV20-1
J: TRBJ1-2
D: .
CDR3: CSARITKTGIHGYTF
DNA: TGCAGTGCTAGAATCACTAAAACAGGGATCCATGGCTACACCTTC

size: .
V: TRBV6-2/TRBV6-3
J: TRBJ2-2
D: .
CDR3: CATRGLGLVTGELFF
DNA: TGTGCCACTCGAGGACTGGGACTGGTCACCGGGGAGCTGTTTTTT

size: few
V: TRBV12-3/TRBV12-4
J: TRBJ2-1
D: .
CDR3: CASSPGLPDNEQFF
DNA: TGTGCCAGCAGTCCCGGACTACCAGACAATGAGCAGTTCTTC

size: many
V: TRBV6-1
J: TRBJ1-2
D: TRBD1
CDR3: CASTVIRTGGNYGYTF
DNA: TGTGCCAGCACCGTGATCCGGACAGGGGGCAACTATGGCTACACCTTC

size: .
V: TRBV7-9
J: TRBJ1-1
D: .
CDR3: CASSIGAGSGATEAFF
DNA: TGTGCCAGCAGCATCGGAGCCGGGTCGGGGGCCACTGAAGCTTTCTTT

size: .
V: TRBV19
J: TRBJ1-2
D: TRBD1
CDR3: CASEAGDSYDNYGYTF
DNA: TGTGCCAGTGAAGCCGGGGACAGCTATGATAACTATGGCTACACCTTC

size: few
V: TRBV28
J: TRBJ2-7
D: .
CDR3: CASSIRIYEQYF
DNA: TGTGCCAGCAGTATTCGAATCTACGAGCAGTACTTC

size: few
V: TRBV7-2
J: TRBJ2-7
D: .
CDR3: CASSRLWGDYEQYF
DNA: TGTGCCAGCAGCCGTCTGTGGGGAGACTACGAGCAGTACTTC

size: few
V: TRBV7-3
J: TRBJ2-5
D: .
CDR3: CASSKTGTYQETQYF
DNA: TGTGCCAGCAGCAAAACCGGGACATACCAAGAGACCCAGTACTTC

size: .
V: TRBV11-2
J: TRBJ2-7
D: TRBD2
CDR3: CASSLGTSGTPYEQYF
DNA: TGTGCCAGCAGCTTAGGGACTAGCGGGACCCCCTACGAGCAGTACTTC

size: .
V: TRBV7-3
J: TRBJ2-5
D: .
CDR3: CASSQDAYLETQYF
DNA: TGCGCCAGCAGCCAAGATGCGTACCTAGAGACCCAGTACTTC

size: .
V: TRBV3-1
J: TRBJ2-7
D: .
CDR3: CASSQDRVGQGVGEQYF
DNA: TGTGCCAGCAGCCAAGACCGCGTAGGGCAGGGCGTAGGCGAGCAGTACTTC

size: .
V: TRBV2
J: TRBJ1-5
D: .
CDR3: CASSESPGALQPQHF
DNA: TGTGCCAGCAGTGAATCACCAGGCGCACTTCAGCCCCAGCATTTT

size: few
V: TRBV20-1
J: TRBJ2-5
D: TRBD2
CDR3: CSAEREMGEETQYF
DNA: TGCAGTGCCGAGCGGGAGATGGGAGAAGAGACCCAGTACTTC

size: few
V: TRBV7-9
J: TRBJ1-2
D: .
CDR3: CASSLLGLDYGYTF
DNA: TGTGCCAGCAGCTTATTGGGTTTGGACTATGGCTACACCTTC

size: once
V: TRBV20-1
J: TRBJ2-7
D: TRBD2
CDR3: CSAIPGLAEIFEQYF
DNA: TGCAGTGCAATTCCGGGACTAGCGGAGATCTTCGAGCAGTACTTC

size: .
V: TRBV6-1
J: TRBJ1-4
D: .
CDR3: CASSEGGFYEKLFF
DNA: TGTGCCAGCAGTGAAGGGGGTTTCTATGAAAAACTGTTTTTT

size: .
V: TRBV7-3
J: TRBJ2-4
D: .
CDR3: CASSLANPVGLQYF
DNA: TGTGCCAGCAGCTTAGCTAATCCAGTTGGACTTCAGTACTTC

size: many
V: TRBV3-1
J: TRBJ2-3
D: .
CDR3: CASSQDRLGGGTQYF
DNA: TGTGCCAGCAGCCAAGATCGACTAGGAGGGGGTACGCAGTATTTT

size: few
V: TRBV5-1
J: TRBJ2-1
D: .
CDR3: CASSPGRYNEQFF
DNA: TGCGCCAGCAGCCCAGGACGGTACAATGAGCAGTTCTTC

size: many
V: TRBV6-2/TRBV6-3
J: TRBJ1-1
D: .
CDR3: CASSLEGQGRPEAFF
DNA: TGTGCCAGCAGTTTAGAGGGACAAGGACGACCTGAAGCTTTCTTT

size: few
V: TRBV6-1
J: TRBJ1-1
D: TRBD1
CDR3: CASKLSGGGEAFF
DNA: TGTGCCAGCAAGCTATCAGGGGGGGGTGAAGCTTTCTTT

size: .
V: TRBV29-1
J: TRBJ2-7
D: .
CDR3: CSVEDESYEQYF
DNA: TGCAGCGTTGAGGACGAGTCCTACGAGCAGTACTTC

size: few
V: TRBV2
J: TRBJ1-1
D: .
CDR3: CASSEGRGTEAFF
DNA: TGTGCCAGCAGTGAAGGGCGGGGGACTGAAGCTTTCTTT

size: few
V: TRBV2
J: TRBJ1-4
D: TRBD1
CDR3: CASSIRGKNEKLFF
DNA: TGTGCCAGCAGTATCAGGGGGAAAAATGAAAAACTGTTTTTT

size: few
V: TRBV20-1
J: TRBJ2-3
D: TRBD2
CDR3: CSATSGSFADTQYF
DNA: TGCAGTGCTACTAGCGGGAGTTTCGCAGATACGCAGTATTTT

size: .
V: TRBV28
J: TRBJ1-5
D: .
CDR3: CASSLSSGNQPQHF
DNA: TGTGCCAGCAGTTTATCCAGCGGCAATCAGCCCCAGCATTTT

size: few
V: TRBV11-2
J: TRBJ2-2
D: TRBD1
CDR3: CASRPPDRATGELFF
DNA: TGTGCCAGCAGGCCCCCGGACAGGGCCACCGGGGAGCTGTTTTTT

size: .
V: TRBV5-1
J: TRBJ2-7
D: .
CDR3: CASSLDGSRYYEQYF
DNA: TGCGCCAGCAGCTTGGATGGGAGTCGTTACTACGAGCAGTACTTC

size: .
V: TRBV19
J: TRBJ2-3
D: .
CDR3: CASSIREGDTQYF
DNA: TGTGCCAGTAGTATTAGAGAGGGAGATACGCAGTATTTT

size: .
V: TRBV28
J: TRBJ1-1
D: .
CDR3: CASSPSDEATEAFF
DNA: TGTGCCAGCAGTCCGTCGGACGAGGCCACTGAAGCTTTCTTT

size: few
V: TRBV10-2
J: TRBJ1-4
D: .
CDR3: CASAPGRRNEKLFF
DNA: TGCGCCAGCGCGCCGGGACGGCGTAATGAAAAACTGTTTTTT

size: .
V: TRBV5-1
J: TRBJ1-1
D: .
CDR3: CASARVLNTEAFF
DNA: TGCGCCAGCGCCAGGGTTCTGAACACTGAAGCTTTCTTT

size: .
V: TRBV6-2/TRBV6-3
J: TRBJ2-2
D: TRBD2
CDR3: CASSYTFLAGGTNTGELFF
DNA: TGTGCCAGCAGTTACACGTTCTTAGCGGGAGGAACGAACACCGGGGAGCTGTTTTTT

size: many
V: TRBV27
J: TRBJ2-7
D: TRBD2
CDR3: CASNVRATGGIHEQYF
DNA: TGTGCCAGCAACGTCCGGGCTACGGGAGGAATCCACGAGCAGTACTTC

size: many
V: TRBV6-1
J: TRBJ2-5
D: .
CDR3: CASSYEGPETQYF
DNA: TGTGCCAGCAGTTACGAGGGGCCGGAGACCCAGTACTTC

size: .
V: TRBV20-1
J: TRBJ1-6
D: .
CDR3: CSAREIEGNSPLHF
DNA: TGCAGTGCTAGAGAGATTGAGGGTAATTCACCCCTCCACTTT

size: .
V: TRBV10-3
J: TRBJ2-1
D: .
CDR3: CAISESGVGTNEQFF
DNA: TGTGCCATCAGTGAGTCGGGAGTAGGAACCAATGAGCAGTTCTTC

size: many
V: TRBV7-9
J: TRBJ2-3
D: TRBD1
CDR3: CASSRPSLTGDGPDTQYF
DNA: TGTGCCAGCAGCAGACCCTCACTGACAGGGGACGGTCCAGATACGCAGTATTTT

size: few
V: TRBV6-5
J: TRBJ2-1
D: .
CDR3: CASSYSGLGVGEQFF
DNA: TGTGCCAGCAGTTACTCGGGACTCGGGGTTGGGGAGCAGTTCTTC

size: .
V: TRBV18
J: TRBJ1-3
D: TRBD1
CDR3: CASSPKGQGSGNTIYF
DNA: TGTGCCAGCTCACCGAAGGGACAGGGCTCTGGAAACACCATATATTTT

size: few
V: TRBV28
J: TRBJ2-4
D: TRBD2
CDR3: CASSFGTSGYIQYF
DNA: TGTGCCAGCAGTTTCGGGACTAGCGGGTACATTCAGTACTTC